This is a list of T cell receptor beta chains from one sample in a study of human T cells and chemical hapten exposure. TCRdb re-derived calls from the RACE reads in MiXCR, one entry per CDR3 protein. The sample includes fewer than 300,000 distinct CDR3 sequences, approximately 8.4% seen only once; the top ten take 2% to 2.5%. The sample was whole blood, taken in connection with sensitization to the hapten diphenylcyclopropenone (DPC). All receptors come from a woman between 35 and 50 years old with alopecia areata. Some clones in this sample may be carry-over from other donors' samples. CDR3s include the opening cysteine and the closing phenylalanine or tryptophan.

TRBJ2-5,TRBV10-3,CAISGQSGRAAETQYF
TRBJ2-1,TRBV12-3/TRBV12-4,CASSLSGNEQFF
TRBJ1-2,TRBV6-2/TRBV6-3,CASSYSAGGTAYGYTF
TRBJ2-1,TRBV11-2,CASRPISGTSGSYNEQFF
TRBJ2-7,TRBV20-1,CSARDARLYEQYF
TRBJ2-3,TRBV12-3/TRBV12-4,CASSGIVDTQYF
TRBJ2-1,TRBV5-1,CASSLMKTTSGNNEQFF
TRBJ2-3,TRBV27,CASKTGASTDTQYF
TRBJ2-1,TRBV11-1,CASSPGSGDEYNEQFF
TRBJ2-3,TRBV7-2,CASSLQAATDTQYF
TRBJ2-2,TRBV12-3/TRBV12-4,CASTLVRTMGELFF
TRBJ2-5,TRBV2,CASSEGGLAPETQYF
TRBJ2-1,TRBV6-2/TRBV6-3,CASSYHGALNEQFF
TRBJ2-3,TRBV5-1,CASSAPTDTQYF
TRBJ1-5,TRBV12-3/TRBV12-4,CASRHGELQPQHF
TRBJ2-1,TRBV28,CASTEGLAGNNEQFF
TRBJ2-1,TRBV28,CASSLYGWREGLQGEQFF
TRBJ1-1,TRBV12-3/TRBV12-4,CASSPRDRTAAEAFF
TRBJ2-5,TRBV29-1,CSVDLGNQETQYF
TRBJ1-5,TRBV24-1,CATSEVTGTGINQPQHF
TRBJ2-5,TRBV4-1,CASSLGDLQETQYF
TRBJ1-3,TRBV5-1,CASSLGGTAGNTIYF
TRBJ1-5,TRBV29-1,CSVARDHSNQPQHF
TRBJ1-3,TRBV10-3,CAISESVLSGNTIYF
TRBJ2-5,TRBV6-2/TRBV6-3,CAGHRGGGETQYF
TRBJ1-1,TRBV5-1,CASSARGGNTEAFF
TRBJ2-1,TRBV6-2/TRBV6-3,CASSYSTPSGSPSYNEQFF
TRBJ2-2,TRBV7-2,CASTLSRTGELFF
TRBJ2-2,TRBV24-1,CATSDRTSPRASANTGELFF